A selection of T cell receptor beta chains follows, all from one sample in a study of shared clonotypes between healthy human individuals. The data were produced by immunoSEQ multiplex PCR, yet TCRdb's version contains in-frame clones alone and is incomplete. The sample records millions of clones, roughly 96% being singletons. What was sequenced was naive CD4+ T cells sorted from blood. Receptor source: a young man in good health. Each CDR3 is given with its conserved first and last residue. Fields, in order: V gene, J gene, clone size, D gene, CDR3 protein, CDR3 DNA. The D gene is left open where the match is weak. Not every row has a clone size; where given, it reads once, few, many or a size class.

TRBV5-1,TRBJ1-4,-,-,CASSLGGPTNEKLFF,TGCGCCAGCAGCTTGGGTGGGCCAACTAATGAAAAACTGTTTTTT
TRBV7-8,TRBJ2-7,-,TRBD1,CASSPNNRGLYEQYF,TGTGCCAGCTCACCGAATAACAGGGGGCTCTACGAGCAGTACTTC
TRBV7-2,TRBJ1-1,-,-,CASSLVFRGEGAFF,TGTGCCAGCAGCTTAGTTTTTAGGGGCGAGGGAGCTTTCTTT
TRBV30,TRBJ1-4,-,-,CAWRPIGGTNEKLFF,TGTGCCTGGAGGCCGATCGGGGGAACTAATGAAAAACTGTTTTTT
TRBV10-1,TRBJ2-2,-,TRBD1,CAPSRQGFPGELFF,TGCGCTCCTTCCAGACAGGGGTTTCCCGGGGAGCTGTTTTTT
TRBV9,TRBJ2-3,few,-,CASSALTDTQYF,TGTGCCAGCAGCGCCCTCACAGATACGCAGTATTTT
TRBV30,TRBJ2-5,-,TRBD2,CAWSTSGQETQYF,TGTGCCTGGAGTACTAGCGGGCAAGAGACCCAGTACTTC
TRBV30,TRBJ1-5,-,TRBD1,CAWRSTGVEGNQPQHF,TGTGCCTGGAGGTCTACAGGGGTTGAAGGCAATCAGCCCCAGCATTTT
TRBV28,TRBJ1-1,-,-,CASRGGTPNTEAFF,TGTGCCAGCAGGGGCGGGACACCCAACACTGAAGCTTTCTTT
TRBV11-2,TRBJ1-3,-,-,CASSYSLNRNTIYF,TGTGCCAGCAGCTATTCGCTTAATCGAAACACCATATATTTT
TRBV4-1,TRBJ2-5,-,-,CASSQRGETGLAAYKRTQYF,TGCGCCAGCAGCCAAAGAGGGGAGACAGGGCTAGCGGCGTACAAGAGGACCCAGTACTTC
TRBV10-3,TRBJ1-1,-,-,CAISALEPTEAFF,TGTGCCATCAGTGCCTTGGAGCCCACTGAAGCTTTCTTT
TRBV10-3,TRBJ2-1,-,TRBD2,CAISVRERGVSYNEQFF,TGTGCCATCAGTGTCCGGGAGCGGGGGGTGTCCTACAATGAGCAGTTCTTC
TRBV11-2,TRBJ1-1,many,-,CASSLDQLNTEAFF,TGTGCCAGCAGCTTAGATCAGTTGAACACTGAAGCTTTCTTT